One and the same sample provided the 7 T cell receptor beta chains below, sequenced in a study of T cell responses to AZD1222 COVID-19 vaccine. Some clones are missing from TCRdb's copy, which holds only in-frame ones; the method was immunoSEQ multiplex PCR. Among 150,000 to 200,000 clones listed, about nine tenths were seen once. The sample was peripheral blood, taken 28 days after the second AZD1222 dose. The receptor source for this set is an adult who received the AZD1222 COVID-19 vaccine.

The CDR3 spells CASGRIGQGAEREQYF. In nucleotides, the CDR3 is TGTGCCAGCGGACGTATCGGGCAGGGGGCAGAACGAGAGCAGTACTTC. This sequence joins TRBV27 and TRBJ2-7, with TRBD1 matching 8 bases. The length of the CDR3 is 16 residues. In germline, CDR1 is MNHEY, CDR2 SMNVEV (reference sequence). The V segment lost 8 bases and the J segment 7 bases; nucleotides outside the gene matches: 19.

V gene TRBV5-8 combines with J gene TRBJ1-3; D gene uncertain. V shed 0 bases and J shed 4 bases, with 8 bases lying between them. Germline V lookup: CDR1 SGHTS, CDR2 YDEGEE. The CDR3 consists of 14 residues. CDR3 in amino acids: CASSLGGQGNTIYF. The CDR3 DNA is TGTGCCAGCAGCTTGGGAGGGCAGGGAAACACCATATATTTT.

The J gene is TRBJ2-6, the V gene TRBV4-3; TRBD2 is a possible D gene (5 bases). The CDR3 length is 16 residues. Per germline, CDR1 LGHNA and CDR2 YSLEER. V was pared by 2 bases and J by 1 base, with 9 bases between. CDR3 residues: CASSQQRGSGANVLTF. The CDR3 DNA sequence: TGCGCCAGCAGCCAACAGAGAGGGTCTGGGGCCAACGTCCTGACTTTC.

The CDR3 is CASSLVTYGYTF. The DNA for the CDR3 is TGTGCCAGCAGTTTAGTGACTTATGGCTACACCTTC. J is TRBJ1-2 and V is TRBV28; unclear D gene. Germline V gene lookup returns CDR1 MDHEN and CDR2 SYDVKM. Trimming took off 2 bases at V and 5 bases at J, with 6 bases between the two ends. The CDR3 is 12 residues long.

The V and J genes are TRBV5-1 and TRBJ2-5; a possible D gene is TRBD2 (6 bases). Germline assignment: CDR1 SGHRS and CDR2 YFSETQ. V was trimmed by 0 bases and J by 1 base, leaving 16 bases between them. The CDR3 consists of 17 residues. CDR3 region: CASSLAPVGLLQETQYF. Here the CDR3 DNA reads TGCGCCAGCAGCTTGGCCCCCGTGGGACTCCTCCAAGAGACCCAGTACTTC.

This clone appeared once. The junction shows a germline mismatch at one end, possibly a read error. V is TRBV19 and J is TRBJ2-1, with 14 bases matching TRBD2. This CDR3 is 14 amino acids long. Germline CDR1 reads LNHDA; CDR2 reads SQIVND (reference sequence). The CDR3 protein is CASSSGLAGVWVVF. For the CDR3, the DNA is TGTGCCAGTAGTTCGGGACTAGCGGGAGTTTGGGTGGTCTTC.

This chain links TRBV6-6 with TRBJ2-5; the D is unclear. This CDR3 contains 14 residues. In germline, CDR1 is MNHNY, CDR2 SVGAGI (reference sequence). The V gene lost 6 bases and the J gene lost 2 bases, with 13 bases spanning the gap. The DNA for the CDR3 is TGTGCCAGCAGACCAATGGGGTTACAAGAGACCCAGTACTTC. It translates to CASRPMGLQETQYF.